The rows below give T cell receptor beta chains drawn from one sample of a study of CD8 T cells in ankylosing spondylitis. TCRdb re-called the 5' RACE reads with MiXCR, one entry per CDR3 protein. The sample holds 300,000 to 350,000 distinct CDR3 sequences, over 12% seen once. Sample: blood, either unsorted or a sorted T cell fraction (not recorded which). The origin of the receptors is a male donor with ankylosing spondylitis or in good health (not recorded which). Both conserved end residues are part of each CDR3. D genes are given only for firm matches. Clone size is given for some rows only: seen once, a few or many times, or a class if the clone is expanded.

size,length,J,D,V,DNA,CDR3
.,16,TRBJ2-5,TRBD2,TRBV10-3,TGTGCCATCAGTGAGATCCTAGCGGGTGGCGAAGAGACCCAGTACTTC,CAISEILAGGEETQYF
few,12,TRBJ2-4,.,TRBV3-1,TGTGCCAGCAGCCAAGAGCGAGTACGTCAGTACTTC,CASSQERVRQYF
.,15,TRBJ2-5,TRBD1,TRBV28,TGTGCCAGCAGTTCCCCGACAGGGGGCTGGGAGACCCAGTACTTC,CASSSPTGGWETQYF
.,13,TRBJ1-3,.,TRBV20-1,TGCAGTACGACTAGGTACTTCGGAAACACCATATATTTT,CSTTRYFGNTIYF
many,14,TRBJ1-4,.,TRBV5-1,TGCGCCAGCAGCTTGGAGCGGTATAATGAAAAACTGTTTTTT,CASSLERYNEKLFF
.,17,TRBJ2-3,TRBD2,TRBV5-1,TGCGCCAGCAGCTTGGCCTCTAGCGGGGGGGCTCAAGATACGCAGTATTTT,CASSLASSGGAQDTQYF
few,13,TRBJ1-2,TRBD1,TRBV3-1,TGTGCCAGCAGCCAAGACAGGGGGCAGGGCTACACCTTC,CASSQDRGQGYTF
.,14,TRBJ2-7,.,TRBV25-1,TGTGCCAGCAGTGAAGCTTTCGAGAGGGACGAGCAGTACTTC,CASSEAFERDEQYF
few,14,TRBJ2-5,TRBD2,TRBV20-1,TGCAGTGCTTCTCGACTAGCGGGAGTGGAGACCCAGTACTTC,CSASRLAGVETQYF
.,15,TRBJ2-5,.,TRBV6-5,TGTGCCAGCAGTTATAGAGAACGGTACCAAGAGACCCAGTACTTC,CASSYRERYQETQYF
.,15,TRBJ2-3,TRBD1,TRBV5-1,TGCGCCAGCAGCTTGGCCGGGGACAGGGGAGATACGCAGTATTTT,CASSLAGDRGDTQYF
few,13,TRBJ2-4,TRBD1,TRBV3-1,TGTGCCAGCAGCCCCTTCACAGGGGGTGTTCAGTACTTC,CASSPFTGGVQYF
few,13,TRBJ2-2,.,TRBV29-1,TGCAGCGGCTCGGACCCAGACACCGGGGAGCTGTTTTTT,CSGSDPDTGELFF
few,15,TRBJ2-5,.,TRBV10-3,TGTGCCATCAGTGAGGAAGGAGGATCGGTTGAGACCCAGTACTTC,CAISEEGGSVETQYF
few,11,TRBJ1-6,.,TRBV3-1,TGTGCCAGCAGCCAAGGGGGGCCCCTCCACTTT,CASSQGGPLHF
.,15,TRBJ2-7,TRBD1,TRBV4-1,TGCGCCAGCAGCCAAGGACAGGGTGGGACCTACGAGCAGTACTTC,CASSQGQGGTYEQYF
few,14,TRBJ2-5,.,TRBV4-1,TGCGCCAGCAGCCCCCAAACAGGGAAGGAGACCCAGTACTTC,CASSPQTGKETQYF
few,13,TRBJ2-7,.,TRBV6-2/TRBV6-3,TGTGCCAGCATGAAGAGGCCACCCTACGAGCAGTACTTC,CASMKRPPYEQYF
.,13,TRBJ2-7,TRBD2,TRBV5-1,TGCGCCAGCACCGGGAGGATCGCCTACGAGCAGTACTTC,CASTGRIAYEQYF
few,10,TRBJ2-7,TRBD1,TRBV2,TGTGCCAGCAGTCACCCCGGGACAGAATTC,CASSHPGTEF
.,16,TRBJ2-7,TRBD1,TRBV5-1,TGCGCCAGCAGCTCGGTCCTAGACAGGGGCTCCTACGAGCAGTACTTC,CASSSVLDRGSYEQYF
.,17,TRBJ2-1,.,TRBV12-5,TGTGCTAGTGGGCTTAACGGCCGAGGCCTCACTTACAATGAGCAGTTCTTC,CASGLNGRGLTYNEQFF
.,14,TRBJ2-7,TRBD1,TRBV27,TGTGCCAGCAGTAATGACAGGGGGCCCTACGAGCAGTACTTC,CASSNDRGPYEQYF
many,16,TRBJ2-3,TRBD2,TRBV9,TGTGCCAGCAGCCCTCCTAGCGGGATTAGCACAGATACGCAGTATTTT,CASSPPSGISTDTQYF
few,13,TRBJ2-3,.,TRBV20-1,TGCAGTGCTAGCGGGGACAGCACAGATACGCAGTATTTT,CSASGDSTDTQYF
few,17,TRBJ2-3,TRBD2,TRBV7-2,TGTGCCAGCAGCTTAGCGGGTCTAGCGGGGGGCGGAGATACGCAGTATTTT,CASSLAGLAGGGDTQYF
few,13,TRBJ2-3,.,TRBV10-3,TGTGCTAACCGGGACTCCCTCACAGATACGCAGTATTTT,CANRDSLTDTQYF
.,14,TRBJ1-2,.,TRBV20-1,TGCAGTGCTAGAGTGAAGCCCTCAGGAGATGGCTACACCTTC,CSARVKPSGDGYTF
few,14,TRBJ2-7,.,TRBV20-1,TGCAGTGCTAGACCCCCACAAAGCTCCTACGAGCAGTACTTC,CSARPPQSSYEQYF
.,15,TRBJ2-2,.,TRBV10-3,TGTGCCATCAGTGAGTCGTCCCTAAACACCGGGGAGCTGTTTTTT,CAISESSLNTGELFF
.,15,TRBJ2-3,.,TRBV11-2,TGTGCCAGCAGCTCCGACCCAGGGGGGGCAGATACGCAGTATTTT,CASSSDPGGADTQYF
few,16,TRBJ2-2,TRBD2,TRBV20-1,TGCAGTGCTAGAGTGTCTGGCGGGAGGGCCGCCGGGGAGCTGTTTTTT,CSARVSGGRAAGELFF
.,13,TRBJ2-2,.,TRBV19,TGTGCCAGTAGTCCCCAGGGTCCCGGGGAGCTGTTTTTT,CASSPQGPGELFF
.,12,TRBJ2-5,.,TRBV20-1,TGCAGTTATCCGGGCCTAGAGAAGACCCAGTACTTC,CSYPGLEKTQYF
.,12,TRBJ1-1,.,TRBV20-1,TGCAGTGCTAGAGAGGGCTACACTGAAGCTTTCTTT,CSAREGYTEAFF
.,15,TRBJ1-5,TRBD1,TRBV20-1,TGCAGTGCTAGAGCCGACAGGGGGCGCAATCAGCCCCAGCATTTT,CSARADRGRNQPQHF
few,15,TRBJ2-7,TRBD2,TRBV5-1,TGCGCCAGCAGCTTGTCTAGCGGGAGAACCCACGAGCAGTACTTC,CASSLSSGRTHEQYF
few,15,TRBJ2-1,TRBD2,TRBV5-1,TGCGCCAGCAGCTTGGCTAGCGGGGGCTTCAATGAGCAGTTCTTC,CASSLASGGFNEQFF
few,16,TRBJ2-2,TRBD1,TRBV12-3/TRBV12-4,TGTGCCAGCAGTCTCCGGGGACAGGGAGGCACCGGGGAGCTGTTTTTT,CASSLRGQGGTGELFF
few,14,TRBJ1-2,.,TRBV6-1,TGTGCCAGCAGCCCTGTACAGGGTATCTATGGCTACACCTTC,CASSPVQGIYGYTF
.,19,TRBJ2-1,TRBD2,TRBV11-1,TGTGCCAGCAGCTTACCTCCCGGGACTAGCGGGTCGTCCTACAATGAGCAGTTCTTC,CASSLPPGTSGSSYNEQFF
few,15,TRBJ2-7,TRBD1,TRBV20-1,TGCAGTGCTTTTCCCCCCGGGACAGGGGGCTACGAGCAGTACTTC,CSAFPPGTGGYEQYF
few,9,TRBJ2-1,.,TRBV10-3,TGTGCCGCCGGGCATGAGCAGTTCTTC,CAAGHEQFF
many,13,TRBJ2-3,.,TRBV12-3/TRBV12-4,TGTGCCAGCAGACCCGGACAGACAGATACGCAGTATTTT,CASRPGQTDTQYF
.,17,TRBJ2-1,TRBD2,TRBV14,TGTGCCAGCAGCCAAGATTTAAAACTAGCGGGAGTCGGAGAGCAGTTCTTC,CASSQDLKLAGVGEQFF
few,13,TRBJ2-3,.,TRBV20-1,TGCAGTGCTAGGGACAGCCTCACAGATACGCAGTATTTT,CSARDSLTDTQYF
.,19,TRBJ2-2,.,TRBV12-3/TRBV12-4,TGTGCCAGCAGTTTGCGGTTGTGGGGCATCGCGGCGGACACCGGGGAGCTGTTTTTT,CASSLRLWGIAADTGELFF
.,15,TRBJ1-1,.,TRBV5-6,TGTGCCAGCAGCTTTCGGGGGCTCCAGAACACTGAAGCTTTCTTT,CASSFRGLQNTEAFF
few,13,TRBJ1-1,TRBD1,TRBV29-1,TGCAGCGTAGGGACAGGGACGAACACTGAAGCTTTCTTT,CSVGTGTNTEAFF
.,15,TRBJ2-5,.,TRBV3-1,TGTGCCAGCAGCGGTAGGGACGTACTCCAAGAGACCCAGTACTTC,CASSGRDVLQETQYF
.,15,TRBJ2-1,.,TRBV5-6,TGTGCCAGCAGCTTGGGGTACAGGCCCTACAATGAGCAGTTCTTC,CASSLGYRPYNEQFF
many,13,TRBJ1-5,.,TRBV7-9,TGTGCCAGCAGCTTAGCGAGATATCAGCCCCAGCATTTT,CASSLARYQPQHF
.,13,TRBJ1-2,.,TRBV10-2,TGCGCCAGCAGTGAGAACGGCGGGAACGGCTACACCTTC,CASSENGGNGYTF